Only a few counts were recorded for the clone carrying this TCR beta chain. Antigen unknown. This entry comes from a study of cytomegalovirus exposure and HLA in healthy donors. Findings of the study overall: Some V segments, TRBV6-2 and TRBV6-3 among them, were indistinguishable and were therefore excluded.

The CDR3 is made up of 14 amino acids. Germline V gives CDR1 SQVTM, CDR2 ANQGSEA. Trimming took 6 bases from V and 0 from J, leaving 11 bases between them. Both 60 Vbeta primers and 13 Jbeta primers went into the PCR. Data came from immunoSEQ multiplex PCR; TCRdb stores just in-frame clones and leaves some out. Of 200,000 or so clones detected, more than 75% appear once; the ten largest clones hold 6.5%. What was sequenced was PBMCs. The chain recombines TRBV29-1 with TRBJ2-2; D may be TRBD1 (6 bases). This sequence originates from a woman aged 50 to 60 in good health and CMV-seropositive. The chain's CDR3 is CSVLGGPNTGELFF. The DNA for the CDR3 is TGCAGCGTGCTTGGGGGCCCGAACACCGGGGAGCTGTTTTTT.